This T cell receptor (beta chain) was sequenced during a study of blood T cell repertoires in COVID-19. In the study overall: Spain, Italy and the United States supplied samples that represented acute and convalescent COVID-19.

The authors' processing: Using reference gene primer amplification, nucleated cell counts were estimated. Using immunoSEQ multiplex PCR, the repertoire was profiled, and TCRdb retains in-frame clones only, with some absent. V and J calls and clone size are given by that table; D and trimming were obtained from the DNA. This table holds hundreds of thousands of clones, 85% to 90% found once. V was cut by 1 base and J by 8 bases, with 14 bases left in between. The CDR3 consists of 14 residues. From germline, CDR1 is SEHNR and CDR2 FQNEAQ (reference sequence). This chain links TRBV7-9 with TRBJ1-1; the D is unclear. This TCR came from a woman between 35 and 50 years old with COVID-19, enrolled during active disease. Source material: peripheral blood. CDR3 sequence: CASSLVGAASEAFF. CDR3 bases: TGTGCCAGCAGCTTAGTTGGCGCGGCGTCGGAAGCTTTCTTT.